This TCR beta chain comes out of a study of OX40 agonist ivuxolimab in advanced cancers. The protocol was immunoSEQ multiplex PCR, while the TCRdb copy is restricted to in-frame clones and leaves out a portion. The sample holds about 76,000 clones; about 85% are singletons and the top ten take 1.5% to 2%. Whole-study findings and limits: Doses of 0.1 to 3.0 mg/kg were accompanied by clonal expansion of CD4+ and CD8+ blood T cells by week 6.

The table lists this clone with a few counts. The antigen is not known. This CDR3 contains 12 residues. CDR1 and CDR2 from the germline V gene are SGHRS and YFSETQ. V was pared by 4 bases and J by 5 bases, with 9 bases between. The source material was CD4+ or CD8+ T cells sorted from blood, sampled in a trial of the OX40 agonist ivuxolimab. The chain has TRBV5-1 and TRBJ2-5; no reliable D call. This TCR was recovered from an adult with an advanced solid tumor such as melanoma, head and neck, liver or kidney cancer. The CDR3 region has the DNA TGCGCCAGCAGCGCAACCCCGGAGACCCAGTACTTC. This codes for CASSATPETQYF.